This entry lists 25 T cell receptor beta chains sequenced from one sample in a study of lymphopenia after photon versus proton radiotherapy. Using immunoSEQ multiplex PCR, the repertoire was profiled, and TCRdb retains in-frame clones only, with some absent. The profile covers 65,000 to 90,000 clones, with under 95% appearing a single time and roughly 2.3% taken by the ten largest. Material: peripheral blood, obtained from a patient treated with photon-based radiotherapy. These receptors were taken from a woman in her forties with cholangiocarcinoma.

The rearrangement uses TRBV7-2 and TRBJ1-2, with 7 bases fitting TRBD1. The germline CDR1 and CDR2 sequences are SGHTA and FQGNSA. The V gene end was trimmed by 2 bases and the J gene end by 8 bases; junction bases not matched to a gene: 5. The CDR3 has 13 amino acids. This chain's CDR3 is CASSLIGGAGYTF. CDR3 DNA sequence: TGTGCCAGCAGCTTAATAGGGGGCGCCGGCTACACCTTC. Full variable domain (rest looked up from reference TRBV7-2 and TRBJ1-2): GAGVSQSPSNKVTEKGKDVELRCDPISGHTALYWYRQSLGQGLEFLIYFQGNSAPDKSGLPSDRFSAERTGGSVSTLTIQRTQQEDSAVYLCASSLIGGAGYTFGSGTRLTVV.

Only one count was recorded for this clone. The chain couples TRBV11-2 to TRBJ2-6; possible D gene TRBD1, 5 bases. V gave up 3 bases and J gave up 2 bases, with 14 bases separating them. Germline CDR1 is SGHAT and CDR2 is FQNNGV. This CDR3 region has 17 residues. CDR3 sequence: CASSFSSVGPGANVLTF. The CDR3 coding sequence is TGTGCCAGCAGCTTTAGCTCGGTGGGGCCTGGGGCCAACGTCCTGACTTTC.

The genes are TRBV30 and TRBJ1-6; D ambiguous. CDR3 size: 15 residues. CDR1 is GTSNPN, CDR2 SVGIG, per germline (reference sequence). V lost 4 bases and J lost 6, with 16 bases in between. The CDR3 sequence is CAWTHYSLGNSPLHF. The DNA for the CDR3 is TGTGCCTGGACTCACTATTCGTTGGGTAATTCACCCCTCCACTTT.

The genes are TRBV5-1 and TRBJ1-5; tentatively, D is TRBD1 (5 bases). CDR1 is SGHRS, CDR2 YFSETQ, per germline. This CDR3 comprises 15 residues. Trimming left V 0 bases short and J 3 bases short, with 10 bases between. The CDR3 bases are TGCGCCAGCAGCTTGGTAGGGGAATCCAATCAGCCCCAGCATTTT. This codes for CASSLVGESNQPQHF.

The chain uses TRBV19 and TRBJ2-5; maybe TRBD1 (6 bases). Germline V gives CDR1 LNHDA, CDR2 SQIVND (reference sequence). Deletions cut 2 bases from V and 1 base from J, with 11 bases between. This CDR3 contains 15 residues. Here the CDR3 DNA reads TGTGCCAGTAGTATACTCTGGGACACCCAAGAGACCCAGTACTTC. Amino acid sequence: CASSILWDTQETQYF.

The V gene is TRBV2, the J gene TRBJ2-5, with D unresolved. CDR3 length: 11 amino acids. Germline V gene lookup returns CDR1 SNHLY and CDR2 FYNNEI. V lost 5 bases and J 2 bases, leaving 3 bases between the germline ends. This CDR3 reads CASSPQETQYF. CDR3 in DNA: TGTGCCAGCAGTCCTCAAGAGACCCAGTACTTC.

This chain links TRBV20-1 with TRBJ1-1; no clear D gene. This CDR3 spans 10 amino acids. Looked up from germline, CDR1 is DFQATT and CDR2 is SNEGSKA (reference sequence). Trimming removed 2 bases at V and 5 bases at J, with 3 bases between. CDR3 coding DNA: TGCAGTGCTAGATGGACTGAAGCTTTCTTT. Protein sequence: CSARWTEAFF.

The J gene is TRBJ1-4, the V gene TRBV4-1; D may be TRBD1 (6 bases). The CDR3 covers 15 residues. V lost 0 bases, J lost 8 bases, and 13 bases lay in between. The germline V gene has CDR1 MGHRA and CDR2 YSYEKL. CDR3 DNA: TGCGCCAGCAGCCAAGAGGGGACATTGGGCGAAAAACTGTTTTTT. This translates into CASSQEGTLGEKLFF.

The V and J genes are TRBV7-2 and TRBJ1-5; D unresolved. The CDR3 is made up of 16 amino acids. Deletions cut 5 bases from V and 1 base from J, with 15 bases between. Germline-derived CDR1 and CDR2 are SGHTA and FQGNSA. As DNA, the CDR3 is TGTGCCAGCAGCCCTCGAATGAGAGGCAGCAATCAGCCCCAGCATTTT. Its translation is CASSPRMRGSNQPQHF.

V gene TRBV9 combines with J gene TRBJ2-7; 11 nucleotides align to TRBD2. With 3 bases clipped from V and 2 bases from J, the junction kept 7 bases outside the gene matches. Germline assignment: CDR1 SGDLS and CDR2 YYNGEE. The CDR3 is 16 residues long. The CDR3 spells CASSGPTSGSPYEQYF. The CDR3 DNA sequence: TGTGCCAGCAGCGGTCCAACTAGCGGGAGTCCCTACGAGCAGTACTTC.

The genes are TRBV10-3 and TRBJ2-6; D possibly corresponds to TRBD2 (6 bases). Trimming removed 6 bases from V and 0 bases from J, with 9 bases in between. CDR1 and CDR2 from the germline V gene are ENHRY and SYGVKD. This CDR3 is built from 15 residues. The CDR3 nucleotides read TGTGCCATCAGGCGGGAAAGCTCTGGGGCCAACGTCCTGACTTTC. It is translated as CAIRRESSGANVLTF.

The gene calls are TRBV11-2 and TRBJ1-3, with D tentatively TRBD1 (6 bases). CDR1 and CDR2 from the germline V gene are SGHAT and FQNNGV. The V gene lost 1 base and the J gene lost 0 bases, with 13 bases spanning the gap. The CDR3 loop spans 17 amino acids. The DNA of the CDR3 is TGTGCCAGCAGCTTAGCGGCTGACAGGACCTCTGGAAACACCATATATTTT. This gives the protein CASSLAADRTSGNTIYF.

This clone came up a few times. The rearrangement joins TRBV7-2 to TRBJ2-5; D ambiguous. Trimming removed 1 base from V and 5 bases from J, with 8 bases in between. Germline V gene data show CDR1 as SGHTA and CDR2 as FQGNSA. The CDR3 extends over 13 amino acids. CDR3 sequence: CASSLVLHETQYF. The CDR3 region has the DNA TGTGCCAGCAGCTTAGTTCTCCACGAGACCCAGTACTTC.

This clone was seen once. The chain recombines TRBV6-5 with TRBJ2-7; D is unresolved. Germline CDR1 reads MNHEY; CDR2 reads SVGAGI. Trimming pared 4 bases from V and 9 bases from J, leaving 10 bases between. This CDR3 has 11 amino acids. This CDR3 is CASSSSFGQYF. CDR3 in DNA: TGTGCCAGCAGTTCCTCCTTCGGGCAGTACTTC.

The chain links TRBV14 to TRBJ2-3; maybe TRBD1 (5 bases). Germline V gene data show CDR1 as SGHDN and CDR2 as FVKESK. The CDR3 runs to 19 residues. The ends were cut back, 1 base at V and 2 bases at J, with 22 bases in the middle. The CDR3 here is CASSQGSVDSQTFTDTQYF. The DNA for the CDR3 is TGTGCCAGCAGCCAAGGTTCCGTAGACAGCCAGACATTCACAGATACGCAGTATTTT.

The chain couples TRBV5-6 to TRBJ2-3; perhaps TRBD2 as D (5 bases). This CDR3 region has 12 residues. The V end lost 3 bases, the J end lost 9 bases, and 11 bases lay between the germline ends. Looked up from germline, CDR1 is SGHDT and CDR2 is YYEEEE. The CDR3 sequence is CASSSQPGTQYF. CDR3 nucleotides: TGTGCCAGCAGCTCCCAACCGGGAACGCAGTATTTT. The full variable domain, with the rest looked up from reference TRBV5-6 and TRBJ2-3, is DAGVTQSPTHLIKTRGQQVTLRCSPKSGHDTVSWYQQALGQGPQFIFQYYEEEERQRGNFPDRFSGHQFPNYSSELNVNALLLGDSALYLCASSSQPGTQYFGPGTRLTVL.

The chain joins TRBV29-1 to TRBJ1-1; D call uncertain. CDR3 length equals 13 residues. Trimming removed 2 bases at V and 2 bases at J, with 9 bases between. CDR1 SQVTM and CDR2 ANQGSEA come from the germline V gene. The CDR3, as DNA: TGCAGCGTTGAACGGCAGAGAAACACTGAAGCTTTCTTT. This translates into CSVERQRNTEAFF.

The rearrangement uses TRBV1 and TRBJ2-3; the D call TRBD2 from the table was never checked on the DNA. TRBV1 is designated a pseudogene. The CDR3 has 15 residues. The CDR3 bases are TGCACCAGCAGCCAGGGGGGGGCTAGCACAGATACGCAGTATTTT. It is translated as CTSSQGGASTDTQYF.

This clone showed up just once. This rearrangement joins TRBV19 to TRBJ2-3, with TRBD1 matching 10 bases. CDR1 is LNHDA, CDR2 SQIVND, per germline (reference sequence). The CDR3 loop spans 16 amino acids. After removal of 3 bases from V and 2 bases from J, the junction contained 5 bases not matched to a gene. The chain's CDR3 is CASSMIGTGVTDTQYF. The CDR3 DNA follows: TGTGCCAGTAGTATGATAGGGACAGGGGTCACAGATACGCAGTATTTT.

The chain couples TRBV10-1 to TRBJ1-2; D unresolved. The CDR3 totals 13 residues. V gave up 2 bases and J gave up 0 bases, with 4 bases separating them. In germline, CDR1 is WNHNN, CDR2 SYGVQD (reference sequence). The CDR3 loop is CASSEGTNYGYTF. The CDR3 DNA is TGCGCCAGCAGTGAGGGAACTAACTATGGCTACACCTTC.

The gene calls are TRBV5-4 and TRBJ1-2, with 8 bases identical to TRBD1. This CDR3 contains 12 residues. V lost 0 bases and J lost 13; bases outside the gene matches: 5. CDR1 SGHNT and CDR2 YYREEE come from the germline V gene (reference sequence). The CDR3: CASSLAGQGSTF. CDR3 in DNA: TGTGCCAGCAGCTTGGCCGGACAGGGCAGCACCTTC. Supplemented by reference TRBV5-4 and TRBJ1-2, the full variable domain reads ETGVTQSPTHLIKTRGQQVTLRCSSQSGHNTVSWYQQALGQGPQFIFQYYREEENGRGNFPPRFSGLQFPNYSSELNVNALELDDSALYLCASSLAGQGSTFGSGTRLTVV.

This clone was counted a few times. This chain uses TRBV30 with TRBJ1-6; D gene uncertain. Between the trimmed V and J ends, which lost 1 base and 14 bases, there was a span of 12 bases. The length of the CDR3 is 12 residues. Germline V CDR1 and CDR2: GTSNPN, SVGIG (reference sequence). The CDR3 nucleotides are TGTGCCTGGAGTGGTGACCCGGGGTCCCTCCACTTT. Protein: CAWSGDPGSLHF.

A single count supports this clone. The V gene is TRBV10-1, the J gene TRBJ1-1, with D perhaps TRBD1 (5 bases). Deletions cut 3 bases from V and 5 bases from J, with 16 bases between. The CDR3 sequence is 15 residues long. Germline V gene sequence: CDR1 WNHNN, CDR2 SYGVQD (reference sequence). DNA of the CDR3: TGCGCCAGCAGTGACCAACGGTTATCAGGGACTGAAGCTTTCTTT. Its translation: CASSDQRLSGTEAFF.

This rearrangement joins TRBV7-2 to TRBJ2-4; 7 nucleotides line up with TRBD2. Germline values: CDR1 SGHTA, CDR2 FQGNSA. The V and J ends lost 1 base and 7 bases, in that order; junction bases with no gene match: 4. The CDR3 extends over 14 amino acids. In nucleotides, the CDR3 is TGTGCCAGCAGCTTAGGCGCGGGAGAGAACATTCAGTACTTC. This gives the protein CASSLGAGENIQYF.

The chain uses TRBV18 and TRBJ2-7; TRBD1 aligns across 8 bases. CDR3 length: 16 residues. The V gene end was trimmed by 3 bases and the J gene end by 2 bases; junction bases not matched to a gene: 9. Germline V CDR1 and CDR2: KGHSH, LQKENI. CDR3 residues: CASSPRQGTGAYEQYF. The CDR3 nucleotides are TGTGCCAGCTCACCTAGGCAAGGGACAGGTGCCTACGAGCAGTACTTC.